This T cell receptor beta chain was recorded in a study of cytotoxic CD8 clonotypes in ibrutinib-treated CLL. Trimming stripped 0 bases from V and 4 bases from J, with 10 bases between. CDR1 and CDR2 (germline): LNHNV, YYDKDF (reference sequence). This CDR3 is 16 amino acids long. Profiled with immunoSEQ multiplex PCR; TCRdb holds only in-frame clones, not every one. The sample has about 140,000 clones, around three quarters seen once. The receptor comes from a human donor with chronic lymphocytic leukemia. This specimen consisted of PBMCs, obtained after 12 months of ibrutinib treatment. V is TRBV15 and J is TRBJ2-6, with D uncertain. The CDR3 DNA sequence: TGTGCCACCAGCAGAGAAAGCCGGGCCGGGGCCAACGTCCTGACTTTC. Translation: CATSRESRAGANVLTF.